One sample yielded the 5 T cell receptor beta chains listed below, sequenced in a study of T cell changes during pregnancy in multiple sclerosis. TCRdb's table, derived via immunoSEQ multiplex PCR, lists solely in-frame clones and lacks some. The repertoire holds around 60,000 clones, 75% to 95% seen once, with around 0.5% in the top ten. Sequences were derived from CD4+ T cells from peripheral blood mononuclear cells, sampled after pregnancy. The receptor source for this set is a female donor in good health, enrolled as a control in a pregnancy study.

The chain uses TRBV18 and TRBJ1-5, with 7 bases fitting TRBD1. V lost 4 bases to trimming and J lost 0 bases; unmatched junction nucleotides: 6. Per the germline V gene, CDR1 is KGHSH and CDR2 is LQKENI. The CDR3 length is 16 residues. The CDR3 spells CASSREQGNSNQPQHF. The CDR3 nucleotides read TGTGCCAGCTCACGAGAACAGGGGAATAGCAATCAGCCCCAGCATTTT.

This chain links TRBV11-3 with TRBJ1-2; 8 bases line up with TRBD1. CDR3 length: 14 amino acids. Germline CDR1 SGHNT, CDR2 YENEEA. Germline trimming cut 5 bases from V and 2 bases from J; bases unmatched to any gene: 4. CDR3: CASSVSGGNYGYTF. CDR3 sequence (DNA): TGTGCCAGCAGCGTCTCAGGGGGCAACTATGGCTACACCTTC.

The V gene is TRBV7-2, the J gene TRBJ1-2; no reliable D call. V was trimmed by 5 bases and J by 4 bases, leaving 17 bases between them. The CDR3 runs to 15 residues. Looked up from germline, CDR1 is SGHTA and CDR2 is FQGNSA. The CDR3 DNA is TGTGCCAGCAGCCCCACGGGGAGGGCGGGCTATGGCTACACCTTC. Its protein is CASSPTGRAGYGYTF.

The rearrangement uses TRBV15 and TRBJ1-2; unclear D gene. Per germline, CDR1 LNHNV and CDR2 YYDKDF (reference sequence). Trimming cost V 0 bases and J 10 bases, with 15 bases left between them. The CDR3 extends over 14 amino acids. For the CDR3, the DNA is TGTGCCACCAGCAGAGATACGAGGATTGTAGACTACACCTTC. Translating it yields CATSRDTRIVDYTF.

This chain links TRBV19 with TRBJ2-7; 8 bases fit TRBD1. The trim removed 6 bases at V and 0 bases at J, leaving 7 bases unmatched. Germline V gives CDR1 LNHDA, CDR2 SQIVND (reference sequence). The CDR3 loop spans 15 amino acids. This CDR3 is CASSGQGRSSYEQYF. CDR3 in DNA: TGTGCCAGTAGCGGACAGGGTAGGAGCTCCTACGAGCAGTACTTC.